A single T cell receptor (beta chain) is shown here with its context. This entry comes from a study of T cell changes during pregnancy in multiple sclerosis. This CDR3 comprises 17 residues. V gave up 4 bases and J gave up 0 bases; unmatched junction bases: 7. Germline lookup yields CDR1 SGDLS and CDR2 YYNGEE. TCRdb's table, derived via immunoSEQ multiplex PCR, lists solely in-frame clones and lacks some. The repertoire holds approximately 49,000 clones, with approximately 92% as singletons. This rearrangement joins TRBV9 to TRBJ2-6, with 7 nucleotides matching TRBD1. The sequence was obtained from a female donor in good health, enrolled as a control in a pregnancy study. The starting material was CD4+ T cells from peripheral blood mononuclear cells, obtained in the second trimester of pregnancy. The CDR3 here is CASSTGDSVSGANVLTF. CDR3 nucleotides: TGTGCCAGCAGCACCGGGGACAGCGTCTCTGGGGCCAACGTCCTGACTTTC. The full variable domain, completed using reference TRBV9 and TRBJ2-6, is DSGVTQTPKHLITATGQRVTLRCSPRSGDLSVYWYQQSLDQGLQFLIQYYNGEERAKGNILERFSAQQFPDLHSELNLSSLELGDSALYFCASSTGDSVSGANVLTFGAGSRLTVL.